The subject of this entry is one TCR beta chain. What it binds is not known. This entry belongs to a study of beta chain features in type 1 diabetes. Study findings and constraints: Sequencing from cDNA could over-represent high-TCR-expressing cells.

The CDR3 covers 14 residues. V was shortened by 6 bases and J by 5 bases, with 16 bases between the two germline ends. Germline V gene sequence: CDR1 MDHEN, CDR2 SYDVKM. Purity exceeded 98% in all sorted populations. Expressed TCRB transcripts were sequenced after all isolated RNA was converted to cDNA. The assay was immunoSEQ multiplex PCR, and TCRdb's table has in-frame clones only and misses some. The profile covers 900,000 or so clones, with 15% to 20% appearing a single time and 0.02% to 0.03% taken by the ten largest. The sequencing sample was made of naive CD4+ T cells from blood. This sequence joins TRBV28 and TRBJ1-1; the D is unclear. The TCR sequence derives from a woman aged 18-30 years in good health. Written as DNA, the CDR3 is TGTGCCAGCAGCCTCATCGCGGTCGGTACTGAAGCTTTCTTT. Its protein product is CASSLIAVGTEAFF.